This TCR beta chain emerged from a study of OX40 agonist ivuxolimab in advanced cancers. About the research overall: Three patients showed partial responses: one hepatocellular carcinoma and two cutaneous melanoma cases. Overall study findings and caveats: Partial responders at 0.1-3.0 mg/kg showed near-lowest clonal expansion.

Autoimmune disease history or systemic immunosuppression was exclusionary. Blood sampling was done at baseline, cycle 4 day 1, and cycle 7 day 1. In its sample, this clone was seen once. Antigen: not known. CDR1 SGHNT and CDR2 YYREEE come from the germline V gene (reference sequence). V was pared by 3 bases and J by 6 bases, with 24 bases between. The CDR3 is 17 residues long. The protocol was immunoSEQ multiplex PCR, while the TCRdb copy is restricted to in-frame clones and leaves out a portion. The table includes approximately 70,000 clones, roughly 85% detected once. Here the sequenced sample was CD4+ or CD8+ T cells sorted from blood, taken in a trial of the OX40 agonist ivuxolimab. The source is an adult with an advanced solid tumor such as melanoma, head and neck, liver or kidney cancer. J is TRBJ1-2 and V is TRBV5-4; D remains ambiguous. This CDR3 is CASSSRSVGVLANGYTF. The DNA of the CDR3 is TGTGCCAGCAGCTCCAGATCTGTCGGAGTGTTGGCGAATGGCTACACCTTC. Filled out from reference TRBV5-4 and TRBJ1-2, the complete variable domain reads ETGVTQSPTHLIKTRGQQVTLRCSSQSGHNTVSWYQQALGQGPQFIFQYYREEENGRGNFPPRFSGLQFPNYSSELNVNALELDDSALYLCASSSRSVGVLANGYTFGSGTRLTVV.